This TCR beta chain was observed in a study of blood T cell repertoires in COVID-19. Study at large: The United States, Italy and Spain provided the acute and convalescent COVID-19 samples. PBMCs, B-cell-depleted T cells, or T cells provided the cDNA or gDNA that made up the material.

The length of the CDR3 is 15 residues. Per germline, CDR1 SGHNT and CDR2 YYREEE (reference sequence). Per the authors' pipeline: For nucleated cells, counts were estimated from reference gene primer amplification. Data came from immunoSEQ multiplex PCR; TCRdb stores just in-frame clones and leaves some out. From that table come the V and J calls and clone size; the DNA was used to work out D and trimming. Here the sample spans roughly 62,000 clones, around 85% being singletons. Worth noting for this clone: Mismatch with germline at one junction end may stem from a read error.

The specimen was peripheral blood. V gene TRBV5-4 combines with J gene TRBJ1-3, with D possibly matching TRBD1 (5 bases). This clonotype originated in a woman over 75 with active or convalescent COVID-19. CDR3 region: CASSATGITGSTIYF. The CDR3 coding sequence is TGTGCCAGCAGCGCTACAGGAATCACTGGAAGCACCATATATTTT.